This passage covers 18 T cell receptor beta chains from one sample sequenced in a study of blood T cell repertoires in COVID-19. Assay: immunoSEQ multiplex PCR; the TCRdb copy retains only in-frame clones and omits some. The data hold 200,000 to 250,000 clones, with around 90% observed a single time. The sequenced material came from peripheral blood. The source of these receptors is a young man with active or convalescent COVID-19.

The chain combines TRBV30 with TRBJ2-2; 7 nucleotides line up with TRBD2. V lost 5 bases and J lost 0; bases outside the gene matches: 6. Germline CDR1 and CDR2: GTSNPN and SVGIG (reference sequence). CDR3 length: 15 residues. This CDR3 reads CAWEGGVANTGELFF. For the CDR3, the DNA is TGTGCCTGGGAGGGAGGGGTCGCGAACACCGGGGAGCTGTTTTTT.

The chain joins TRBV6-5 to TRBJ1-1; TRBD1 matches 7 bases. Germline V gene data show CDR1 as MNHEY and CDR2 as SVGAGI. CDR3 length: 14 amino acids. The V gene end was trimmed by 5 bases and the J gene end by 1 base; junction bases not matched to a gene: 4. In nucleotides, the CDR3 is TGTGCCAGCAGTACCAGACAGGGGAACACTGAAGCTTTCTTT. It encodes CASSTRQGNTEAFF.

The count of this clone is one. The chain combines TRBV7-6 with TRBJ1-6; TRBD1 aligns across 7 bases. V lost 3 bases and J lost 3; bases outside the gene matches: 8. The CDR3 is 17 residues long. Germline-derived CDR1 and CDR2 are SGHVS and FNYEAQ. This chain's CDR3 is CASSFSTGANYNSPLHF. DNA of the CDR3: TGTGCCAGCAGCTTTTCAACAGGGGCCAACTATAATTCACCCCTCCACTTT.

The chain employs TRBV15 and TRBJ1-1, with a weak D call TRBD1 (6 bases). Trimming removed 5 bases at V and 0 bases at J, with 10 bases between. Germline lookup yields CDR1 LNHNV and CDR2 YYDKDF (reference sequence). The CDR3 consists of 14 residues. The DNA of the CDR3 is TGTGCCACCAGCGAGGACAGATTGAACACTGAAGCTTTCTTT. The encoded protein is CATSEDRLNTEAFF. The full variable domain, completed using reference TRBV15 and TRBJ1-1, is DAMVIQNPRYQVTQFGKPVTLSCSQTLNHNVMYWYQQKSSQAPKLLFHYYDKDFNNEADTPDNFQSRRPNTSFCFLDIRSPGLGDTAMYLCATSEDRLNTEAFFGQGTRLTVV.

The chain recombines TRBV28 with TRBJ1-5; D gene unclear. V was clipped by 2 bases and J by 0 bases, with 11 bases between them. The CDR3 length is 16 residues. Germline CDR1 and CDR2: MDHEN and SYDVKM. DNA of the CDR3: TGTGCCAGCAGTTTAGAGCGTCATTATAGCAATCAGCCCCAGCATTTT. This gives the protein CASSLERHYSNQPQHF. The variable domain in full, completed from reference TRBV28 and TRBJ1-5, reads DVKVTQSSRYLVKRTGEKVFLECVQDMDHENMFWYRQDPGLGLRLIYFSYDVKMKEKGDIPEGYSVSREKKERFSLILESASTNQTSMYLCASSLERHYSNQPQHFGDGTRLSIL.

This clone was seen only a few times. This chain links TRBV25-1 with TRBJ1-1, with a possible D match to TRBD1 (5 bases). Per the germline V gene, CDR1 is MGHDK and CDR2 is SYGVNS. V lost 1 base to trimming and J lost 4 bases, with 7 bases between them. The CDR3 extends over 13 amino acids. The CDR3 region is CASSELGGTEAFF. As DNA, the CDR3 is TGTGCCAGCAGTGAATTGGGGGGCACTGAAGCTTTCTTT.

The chain links TRBV6-4 to TRBJ2-1, with TRBD2 identical over 7 bases. Germline CDR1 MRHNA, CDR2 SNTAGT. The CDR3 has 18 residues. V was clipped by 0 bases and J by 6 bases; unmatched bases: 14. The CDR3 reads CASSDSIGRAGGPNEQFF. CDR3 in DNA: TGTGCCAGCAGTGACTCGATAGGGAGGGCAGGCGGCCCCAATGAGCAGTTCTTC.

The rearrangement links TRBV18 to TRBJ2-1, with 12 bases aligning to TRBD2. The CDR3 runs to 16 residues. Trimming at V came to 6 bases and at J to 7 bases, leaving 10 bases not matched to a gene. Germline-derived CDR1 and CDR2 are KGHSH and LQKENI. The CDR3 DNA sequence: TGTGCCAGCTCCATCCGACTAGCGGGAGTTGAGAATGAGCAGTTCTTC. Amino acid sequence: CASSIRLAGVENEQFF. The full variable domain, with the rest looked up from reference TRBV18 and TRBJ2-1, is NAGVMQNPRHLVRRRGQEARLRCSPMKGHSHVYWYRQLPEEGLKFMVYLQKENIIDESGMPKERFSAEFPKEGPSILRIQQVVRGDSAAYFCASSIRLAGVENEQFFGPGTRLTVL.

The gene calls are TRBV24-1 and TRBJ2-1, with D perhaps TRBD2 (5 bases). Trimming removed 3 bases at V and 10 bases at J, with 12 bases between. The CDR3 length is 13 residues. Germline V lookup: CDR1 KGHDR, CDR2 SFDVKD. Written as DNA, the CDR3 is TGTGCCACCAGTGATATCGACTGGGAGGAGCAGTTCTTC. Residues: CATSDIDWEEQFF.

V gene TRBV4-1 combines with J gene TRBJ2-7, with D hard to call. This CDR3 spans 13 amino acids. The germline V gene encodes CDR1 MGHRA and CDR2 YSYEKL. Trimming cost V 2 bases and J 7 bases, with 12 bases left between them. For the CDR3, the DNA is TGCGCCAGCAGCCAATCGCCTTCCGGGGAGCAGTACTTC. Translating it yields CASSQSPSGEQYF.

This clone was detected only a few times. V usage is TRBV10-1 and J usage is TRBJ2-2; the D is unclear. The germline V gene has CDR1 WNHNN and CDR2 SYGVQD (reference sequence). The CDR3 is made up of 15 amino acids. V lost 0 bases to trimming and J lost 0 bases, with 5 bases between them. This CDR3 reads CASSESGPNTGELFF. The CDR3 DNA follows: TGCGCCAGCAGTGAGTCGGGCCCGAACACCGGGGAGCTGTTTTTT.

V is TRBV5-1 and J is TRBJ2-3, with D tentatively TRBD2 (6 bases). Germline assignment: CDR1 SGHRS and CDR2 YFSETQ. With 4 bases removed from V and 1 base from J, the gap between germline ends came to 16 bases. The CDR3 consists of 16 residues. Here the CDR3 reads CASSPRTGEGTDTQYF. The CDR3 DNA sequence: TGCGCCAGCAGCCCGAGGACTGGGGAGGGCACAGATACGCAGTATTTT. Together with reference TRBV5-1 and TRBJ2-3, the CDR3 gives the full variable domain: KAGVTQTPRYLIKTRGQQVTLSCSPISGHRSVSWYQQTPGQGLQFLFEYFSETQRNKGNFPGRFSGRQFSNSRSEMNVSTLELGDSALYLCASSPRTGEGTDTQYFGPGTRLTVL.

This chain links TRBV27 with TRBJ1-6; the D is unclear. V dropped 0 bases and J dropped 10 bases, with 13 bases sitting between them. Per the germline V gene, CDR1 is MNHEY and CDR2 is SMNVEV (reference sequence). The CDR3 is 15 amino acids. In nucleotides, the CDR3 is TGTGCCAGCAGTTTATCGATGAGGGTTGGGTCACCCCTCCACTTT. This codes for CASSLSMRVGSPLHF.

This chain uses TRBV20-1 with TRBJ2-7; possibly TRBD1 for D (5 bases). Germline V gene lookup returns CDR1 DFQATT and CDR2 SNEGSKA (reference sequence). Trimming took off 3 bases at V and 6 bases at J, with 21 bases between the two ends. The CDR3 totals 15 residues. This chain's CDR3 is CSASPPRVTSGEQYF. The CDR3 DNA reads as TGCAGTGCTAGTCCCCCCAGGGTTACTTCCGGCGAGCAGTACTTC.

This clone was observed a handful of times. The chain couples TRBV2 to TRBJ2-1; D may be TRBD2 (5 bases). This CDR3 is 10 amino acids long. V lost 6 bases and J lost 12, with 9 bases in between. Germline V gene lookup returns CDR1 SNHLY and CDR2 FYNNEI. Here the CDR3 DNA reads TGTGCCAGCAGGAGGACTTGGCAGTTCTTC. Residues: CASRRTWQFF.

The chain uses TRBV12-1 and TRBJ2-1; the table's D call of TRBD2 was not tested on the DNA. TRBV12-1 is given as a pseudogene. The CDR3 consists of 16 residues. In DNA, the CDR3 is TGTGCCAGCAGCTCCCTTTGCGGGAGCTCCTACAATGAGCAGTTCTTC. It translates to CASSSLCGSSYNEQFF.

CDR3 in amino acids: CASSPQAYQPQHF. CDR3 bases: TGTGCCAGCAGTCCCCAAGCCTATCAGCCCCAGCATTTT. The chain is built from TRBV27 and TRBJ1-5; no clear D. The germline CDR1 and CDR2 sequences are MNHEY and SMNVEV (reference sequence). This CDR3 spans 13 amino acids. V lost 5 bases and J lost 5, with 10 bases in between.

J is TRBJ2-5 and V is TRBV7-3; 14 bases line up with TRBD2. The CDR3 totals 16 residues. V lost 4 bases and J lost 3; bases outside the gene matches: 4. The V gene's germline CDR1 is SGHTA and CDR2 FQGTGA. The CDR3 is CASSWGLAGAKETQYF. In nucleotides, the CDR3 is TGTGCCAGCAGCTGGGGACTAGCGGGAGCTAAAGAGACCCAGTACTTC.